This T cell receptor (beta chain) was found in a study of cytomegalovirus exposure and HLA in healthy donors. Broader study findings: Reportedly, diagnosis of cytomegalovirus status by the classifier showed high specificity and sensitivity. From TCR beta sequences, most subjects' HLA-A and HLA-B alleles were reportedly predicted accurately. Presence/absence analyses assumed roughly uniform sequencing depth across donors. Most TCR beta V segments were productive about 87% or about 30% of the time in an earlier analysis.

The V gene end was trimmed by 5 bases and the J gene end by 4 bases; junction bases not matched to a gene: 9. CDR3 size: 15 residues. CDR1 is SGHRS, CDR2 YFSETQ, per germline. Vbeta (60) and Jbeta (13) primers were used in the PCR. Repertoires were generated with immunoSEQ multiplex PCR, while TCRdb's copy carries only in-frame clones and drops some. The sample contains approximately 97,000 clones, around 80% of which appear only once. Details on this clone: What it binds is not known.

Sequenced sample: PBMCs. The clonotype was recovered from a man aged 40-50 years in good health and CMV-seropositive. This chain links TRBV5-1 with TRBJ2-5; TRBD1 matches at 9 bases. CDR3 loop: CASSLGTGGLETQYF. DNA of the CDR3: TGCGCCAGCAGTCTTGGAACAGGGGGCCTAGAGACCCAGTACTTC.